This T cell receptor (beta chain) is from a study of cytomegalovirus exposure and HLA in healthy donors. In the study overall: An early data release held approximately 85 million unique TCRs from HLA-typed donors. Points from the study as a whole: In a later analysis, at a false discovery rate of 0.05, about 15,000 TCR beta sequences were associated with HLA alleles. Follow-up analysis later connected one missense variant in DCLRE1C with trimming of TCR beta V- and J-genes.

PCR used 60 Vbeta primers and 13 Jbeta primers. Here immunoSEQ multiplex PCR was the method, and the copy in TCRdb shows in-frame clones only, minus some. The sample shows about 130,000 clones, 60% to 80% of them seen only once. Germline CDR1 and CDR2: SGHVS and FQNEAQ. This CDR3 is built from 13 residues. The germline V and J ends were trimmed by 5 bases and 6 bases, with 13 bases remaining between them. Remarks on this clone: Its antigen is not identified.

Each donor was nominally healthy when sampled (though unrecorded immune exposures were likely). Sequences were obtained from PBMCs. This TCR was sampled from an older woman in good health and CMV-seropositive. The rearrangement links TRBV7-8 to TRBJ1-1, with D possibly TRBD1 on 5 matching bases. CDR3: CASSLDTPSEAFF. In DNA, the CDR3 is TGTGCCAGCAGCCTGGACACACCGTCTGAAGCTTTCTTT.